This record covers a single T cell receptor beta chain. The data were taken from a study of Ad26.COV2.S vaccination and SARS-CoV-2 variants. As for treatment: roughly 18 received Ad26.COV2.S at low or high dose, single or two shots; about 5 received placebo; per-sample allocation not given. After the first vaccine or placebo injection, samples were drawn on day 63. The data were produced by immunoSEQ multiplex PCR, yet TCRdb's version contains in-frame clones alone and is incomplete. The top ten hold more than 3.5% of the sample, which has 440,000 or so clones, 90% seen once. The germline CDR1 and CDR2 sequences are SNHLY and FYNNEI. V gave up 8 bases and J gave up 2 bases; unmatched junction bases: 14. This CDR3 has 18 residues.

The chain carries TRBV2 and TRBJ2-3, with 12 positions matching TRBD2. The specimen was peripheral blood, collected in a trial of Ad26.COV2.S vaccine versus placebo. This receptor was obtained from a person aged 18-60 years who received the Ad26.COV2.S COVID-19 vaccine or a placebo. The CDR3 DNA reads TGTGCCAGCCGCAAGCCTAGCGGGAGGGTCTTTTCCACAGATACGCAGTATTTT. Amino acids: CASRKPSGRVFSTDTQYF.